Listed below are T cell receptor beta chains from one sample, sequenced in a study of CD8+ T cells in alopecia areata. Here immunoSEQ multiplex PCR was the method, and the copy in TCRdb shows in-frame clones only, minus some. The sample comprises around 150,000 clones, roughly 50% of which are singletons, and 4% to 5.5% rests with the top ten. Input material: CD4+ T cells sorted from blood. These receptors originate from a human donor in good health. Each CDR3 is given with its conserved first and last residue. Fields, in order: CDR3 protein, CDR3 DNA, J gene, D gene, clone size, V gene. D genes are given only for firm matches. The size of a clone is reported for some rows only, either as once, few or many, or as a class for expanded clones.

CDR3 protein: CSVAEGANTEAFF
CDR3 DNA: TGCAGCGTTGCCGAAGGGGCGAACACTGAAGCTTTCTTT
J gene: TRBJ1-1
D gene: -
clone size: many
V gene: TRBV29-1

CDR3 protein: CATSRVYSAGPADTQYF
CDR3 DNA: TGTGCCACCAGCAGAGTGTATTCAGCGGGGCCGGCAGATACGCAGTATTTT
J gene: TRBJ2-3
D gene: TRBD2
clone size: -
V gene: TRBV15

CDR3 protein: CASSQEEAGPQYF
CDR3 DNA: TGCGCCAGCAGCCAAGAAGAGGCGGGTCCCCAGTATTTT
J gene: TRBJ2-3
D gene: -
clone size: -
V gene: TRBV4-1

CDR3 protein: CSVLTSGGTQYF
CDR3 DNA: TGCAGCGTTCTAACTAGCGGCGGGACCCAGTACTTC
J gene: TRBJ2-5
D gene: TRBD2
clone size: -
V gene: TRBV29-1

CDR3 protein: CASSSRTGGSSYEQYF
CDR3 DNA: TGCGCCAGCAGTTCCAGGACTGGGGGAAGCTCCTACGAGCAGTACTTC
J gene: TRBJ2-7
D gene: -
clone size: -
V gene: TRBV10-1

CDR3 protein: CASSSVGEANYGYTF
CDR3 DNA: TGTGCCAGCAGTTCAGTCGGGGAGGCTAACTATGGCTACACCTTC
J gene: TRBJ1-2
D gene: -
clone size: -
V gene: TRBV27

CDR3 protein: CSVAGTGGMETQYF
CDR3 DNA: TGCAGCGTTGCCGGGACAGGGGGCATGGAGACCCAGTACTTC
J gene: TRBJ2-5
D gene: TRBD1
clone size: -
V gene: TRBV29-1

CDR3 protein: CASSSDRVNEKLFF
CDR3 DNA: TGTGCCAGCAGCTCGGACAGGGTAAACGAAAAACTGTTTTTT
J gene: TRBJ1-4
D gene: TRBD1
clone size: -
V gene: TRBV5-4

CDR3 protein: CASSPQGEETQYF
CDR3 DNA: TGTGCCAGCAGCCCCCAGGGGGAGGAGACCCAGTACTTC
J gene: TRBJ2-5
D gene: TRBD1
clone size: -
V gene: TRBV5-4

CDR3 protein: CASSPGQVSGANVLTF
CDR3 DNA: TGTGCCAGTAGTCCGGGACAGGTCTCTGGGGCCAACGTCCTGACTTTC
J gene: TRBJ2-6
D gene: TRBD1
clone size: -
V gene: TRBV19

CDR3 protein: CAWSGPGANVLTF
CDR3 DNA: TGTGCCTGGAGTGGACCTGGGGCCAACGTCCTGACTTTC
J gene: TRBJ2-6
D gene: -
clone size: once
V gene: TRBV30

CDR3 protein: CAWSGTDLNTEAFF
CDR3 DNA: TGTGCCTGGAGTGGGACAGACCTGAACACTGAAGCTTTCTTT
J gene: TRBJ1-1
D gene: -
clone size: -
V gene: TRBV30

CDR3 protein: CASSPPRLVNTEAFF
CDR3 DNA: TGTGCCAGCAGCCCCCCAAGGCTAGTGAACACTGAAGCTTTCTTT
J gene: TRBJ1-1
D gene: -
clone size: few
V gene: TRBV7-6

CDR3 protein: CASSLGQVSEQYF
CDR3 DNA: TGTGCCAGCAGCTTGGGACAGGTTAGCGAGCAGTACTTC
J gene: TRBJ2-7
D gene: -
clone size: -
V gene: TRBV5-4

CDR3 protein: CASAVGVYEQYF
CDR3 DNA: TGTGCCAGCGCCGTAGGAGTCTACGAGCAGTACTTC
J gene: TRBJ2-7
D gene: -
clone size: -
V gene: TRBV6-1

CDR3 protein: CAWAQGGPYGYTF
CDR3 DNA: TGTGCCTGGGCACAGGGGGGGCCCTATGGCTACACCTTC
J gene: TRBJ1-2
D gene: TRBD1
clone size: -
V gene: TRBV30

CDR3 protein: CASSSRTSRRETQYF
CDR3 DNA: TGTGCCAGCAGCTCCCGGACTAGCAGGAGGGAGACCCAGTACTTC
J gene: TRBJ2-5
D gene: TRBD2
clone size: few
V gene: TRBV7-8

CDR3 protein: CASSQEVGLAGGNEQFF
CDR3 DNA: TGCGCCAGCAGCCAAGAAGTTGGTCTAGCGGGCGGGAATGAGCAGTTCTTC
J gene: TRBJ2-1
D gene: TRBD2
clone size: -
V gene: TRBV4-1

CDR3 protein: CASTTGTGFSTQYF
CDR3 DNA: TGTGCCAGCACCACCGGGACAGGGTTTTCGACGCAGTACTTC
J gene: TRBJ2-7
D gene: TRBD1
clone size: -
V gene: TRBV6-5

CDR3 protein: CASSSSLAEVPETQYF
CDR3 DNA: TGTGCCAGCAGTTCCTCTTTAGCGGAAGTCCCAGAGACCCAGTACTTC
J gene: TRBJ2-5
D gene: -
clone size: -
V gene: TRBV27

CDR3 protein: CSAAGQPNTEAFF
CDR3 DNA: TGCAGCGCCGCGGGACAGCCAAACACTGAAGCTTTCTTT
J gene: TRBJ1-1
D gene: TRBD1
clone size: few
V gene: TRBV29-1

CDR3 protein: CAWSSGGREKLFF
CDR3 DNA: TGTGCCTGGAGTTCAGGGGGCCGGGAAAAACTGTTTTTT
J gene: TRBJ1-4
D gene: TRBD1
clone size: -
V gene: TRBV30

CDR3 protein: CASSQSQGQPNYGYTF
CDR3 DNA: TGTGCCAGCAGCCAAAGTCAGGGGCAACCTAACTATGGCTACACCTTC
J gene: TRBJ1-2
D gene: -
clone size: -
V gene: TRBV4-2

CDR3 protein: CATSRGDRQETQYF
CDR3 DNA: TGTGCCACCAGCAGAGGGGACAGGCAGGAGACCCAGTACTTC
J gene: TRBJ2-5
D gene: TRBD1
clone size: -
V gene: TRBV15

CDR3 protein: CASRNRVGEAFF
CDR3 DNA: TGTGCCAGCAGAAACAGGGTCGGTGAAGCTTTCTTT
J gene: TRBJ1-1
D gene: -
clone size: -
V gene: TRBV25-1

CDR3 protein: CASSPQGANYGYTF
CDR3 DNA: TGTGCCAGCAGCCCACAGGGGGCTAACTATGGCTACACCTTC
J gene: TRBJ1-2
D gene: TRBD1
clone size: -
V gene: TRBV9

CDR3 protein: CSARETTDTQYF
CDR3 DNA: TGCAGCGCCCGGGAGACCACAGATACGCAGTATTTT
J gene: TRBJ2-3
D gene: -
clone size: few
V gene: TRBV29-1

CDR3 protein: CASGRGTPQETQYF
CDR3 DNA: TGTGCTTCGGGGAGGGGGACCCCCCAAGAGACCCAGTACTTC
J gene: TRBJ2-5
D gene: -
clone size: -
V gene: TRBV30

CDR3 protein: CASSLSRGGGHQPQHF
CDR3 DNA: TGTGCCAGCAGTTTATCGCGGGGTGGGGGCCATCAGCCCCAGCATTTT
J gene: TRBJ1-5
D gene: -
clone size: -
V gene: TRBV27

CDR3 protein: CSVAYRDLYEQYF
CDR3 DNA: TGCAGCGTTGCGTACAGAGACTTATACGAGCAGTACTTC
J gene: TRBJ2-7
D gene: -
clone size: few
V gene: TRBV29-1

CDR3 protein: CASSWGQLSYEQYF
CDR3 DNA: TGTGCCAGCAGCTGGGGACAGCTATCCTACGAGCAGTACTTC
J gene: TRBJ2-7
D gene: TRBD1
clone size: few
V gene: TRBV13

CDR3 protein: CAISQGAGANVLTF
CDR3 DNA: TGTGCCATCAGTCAGGGTGCAGGGGCCAACGTCCTGACTTTC
J gene: TRBJ2-6
D gene: -
clone size: many
V gene: TRBV10-3

CDR3 protein: CSVGVGGRYNEQFF
CDR3 DNA: TGCAGCGTGGGGGTTGGCGGGAGGTACAATGAGCAGTTCTTC
J gene: TRBJ2-1
D gene: TRBD2
clone size: -
V gene: TRBV29-1

CDR3 protein: CASSQSTGPMEFF
CDR3 DNA: TGTGCCAGCTCCCAAAGTACAGGGCCCATGGAGTTCTTC
J gene: TRBJ2-1
D gene: -
clone size: -
V gene: TRBV18

CDR3 protein: CASSHQGNEQFF
CDR3 DNA: TGTGCCAGCAGCCATCAGGGGAATGAGCAGTTCTTC
J gene: TRBJ2-1
D gene: -
clone size: -
V gene: TRBV7-2

CDR3 protein: CASRYTTDTQYF
CDR3 DNA: TGTGCCAGCAGGTACACCACAGATACGCAGTATTTT
J gene: TRBJ2-3
D gene: -
clone size: -
V gene: TRBV2

CDR3 protein: CASSLDLAGGSTQETQYF
CDR3 DNA: TGTGCCAGCAGCCTAGACCTAGCGGGAGGGAGTACTCAAGAGACCCAGTACTTC
J gene: TRBJ2-5
D gene: TRBD2
clone size: -
V gene: TRBV11-2

CDR3 protein: CASSPSRTQYF
CDR3 DNA: TGTGCCAGCAGTCCGTCCCGGACCCAGTACTTC
J gene: TRBJ2-5
D gene: -
clone size: few
V gene: TRBV6-6

CDR3 protein: CASSSRQGENTEAFF
CDR3 DNA: TGTGCCAGCAGCTCGAGACAGGGCGAGAACACTGAAGCTTTCTTT
J gene: TRBJ1-1
D gene: TRBD1
clone size: -
V gene: TRBV6-5

CDR3 protein: CASSLGDGTNYGYTF
CDR3 DNA: TGTGCCAGCAGCTTGGGGGACGGCACTAACTATGGCTACACCTTC
J gene: TRBJ1-2
D gene: -
clone size: few
V gene: TRBV5-5

CDR3 protein: CASIGTGWYEQYF
CDR3 DNA: TGTGCCAGCATCGGGACAGGGTGGTACGAGCAGTACTTC
J gene: TRBJ2-7
D gene: TRBD1
clone size: once
V gene: TRBV6-1

CDR3 protein: CASSDGTVGSEQYF
CDR3 DNA: TGTGCCAGCAGCGATGGAACGGTCGGCTCCGAGCAGTACTTC
J gene: TRBJ2-7
D gene: -
clone size: -
V gene: TRBV2

CDR3 protein: CASSRDWYNEQFF
CDR3 DNA: TGTGCCAGTAGTCGAGACTGGTACAATGAGCAGTTCTTC
J gene: TRBJ2-1
D gene: -
clone size: -
V gene: TRBV19

CDR3 protein: CATSAGALRGYTF
CDR3 DNA: TGTGCCACCAGTGCGGGGGCGCTGCGAGGCTACACCTTC
J gene: TRBJ1-2
D gene: -
clone size: -
V gene: TRBV6-5

CDR3 protein: CRPDTQYF
CDR3 DNA: TGCAGGCCAGATACGCAGTATTTT
J gene: TRBJ2-3
D gene: -
clone size: -
V gene: TRBV20-1

CDR3 protein: CASIPRTNTEAFF
CDR3 DNA: TGTGCCAGCATCCCGAGAACGAACACTGAAGCTTTCTTT
J gene: TRBJ1-1
D gene: -
clone size: once
V gene: TRBV25-1

CDR3 protein: CASSPRGLAAWRTQYF
CDR3 DNA: TGTGCCAGCAGCCCGCGGGGACTAGCGGCCTGGAGGACCCAGTACTTC
J gene: TRBJ2-5
D gene: TRBD2
clone size: -
V gene: TRBV5-4

CDR3 protein: CASSLSKGPIPSTDTQYF
CDR3 DNA: TGTGCCAGCTCACTATCGAAGGGGCCCATCCCTAGCACAGATACGCAGTATTTT
J gene: TRBJ2-3
D gene: -
clone size: few
V gene: TRBV18